Reported below is one T cell receptor (beta chain). The target antigen is unknown. The data belong to a study of OX40 agonist ivuxolimab in advanced cancers. The wider study: Patients assigned to dose escalation were diagnosed with hepatocellular carcinoma, melanoma, renal cell or head and neck cancer.

Assay: immunoSEQ multiplex PCR; the TCRdb copy retains only in-frame clones and omits some. The data show around 69,000 clones, 85% seen once. Trimming took off 2 bases at V and 6 bases at J, with 14 bases between the two ends. This CDR3 has 14 residues. The germline V gene has CDR1 SGHKS and CDR2 YYEKEE (reference sequence). Study-wide results and caveats: At doses 0.1 to 3.0 mg/kg, CD4+ and CD8+ clones expanded.

The TCR sequence derives from an adult with an advanced solid tumor such as melanoma, head and neck, liver or kidney cancer. The chain couples TRBV5-5 to TRBJ1-1; a weak D match, TRBD1 (5 bases). The sequences come from CD4+ or CD8+ T cells sorted from blood, collected in a trial of the OX40 agonist ivuxolimab. This chain's CDR3 is CASSLGARGPEAFF. The CDR3 bases are TGTGCCAGCAGCTTAGGGGCAAGGGGACCTGAAGCTTTCTTT. Complete variable domain (other parts from reference TRBV5-5 and TRBJ1-1): DAGVTQSPTHLIKTRGQQVTLRCSPISGHKSVSWYQQVLGQGPQFIFQYYEKEERGRGNFPDRFSARQFPNYSSELNVNALLLGDSALYLCASSLGARGPEAFFGQGTRLTVV.